This TCR beta chain derives from a study of control samples from healthy donors and cancer patients. Measured with immunoSEQ multiplex PCR; TCRdb has only the in-frame clones, and not every one. The sample yields about 98,000 clones, almost 85% seen once. This clone turned up a few times. This TCR was recovered from a man aged 55-75 years in good health. The sequenced material came from blood.

The CDR3 here is CASSQEQGAGNTIYF. For the CDR3, the DNA is TGTGCCAGCAGCCAAGAGCAGGGCGCTGGAAACACCATATATTTT. The gene calls are TRBV4-2 and TRBJ1-3; maybe TRBD1 (5 bases). CDR1 is LGHNA, CDR2 YNFKEQ, per germline. CDR3 length: 15 residues. V lost 0 bases and J 2 bases, leaving 8 bases between the germline ends.